This entry lists 12 T cell receptor beta chains sequenced from one sample in a study of patients and donors after allogeneic stem cell transplantation (dated by TCRdb to the early 2020s). The library was built by means of RT-PCR. Sequencing instrument: NextSeq 550. TCRdb reran the public reads through fastp at Q25 and MiXCR, keeping productive beta chains. Here each entry gathers all rows of one CDR3 protein and keeps the most common genes and DNA. The table for this sample lists approximately 200,000 distinct CDR3 sequences; around 41% of them were counted only once. The ten most abundant clones make up more than 9% of the sample. The sample comprised blood, either unsorted or a sorted T cell fraction (not recorded which). Source of these receptors: a human donor who was either an allogeneic HSCT recipient or a stem cell or donor lymphocyte infusion donor (not recorded which). It is not recorded whose cells these are; they may come from a transplant donor.

The chain couples TRBV12-3 or TRBV12-4 to TRBJ1-1; D might be TRBD1 (5 bases). V was cut by 0 bases and J by 7 bases, with 18 bases left in between. This CDR3 contains 16 residues. The DNA for the CDR3 is TGTGCCAGCAGTTTAGCGCTGACAAGGGGTGCGGGTGAAGCTTTCTTT. Amino acids: CASSLALTRGAGEAFF.

The genes are TRBV4-2 and TRBJ1-6; possible D gene TRBD1, 5 bases. Germline CDR1 reads LGHNA; CDR2 reads YNFKEQ. Trimming took 4 bases from V and 0 from J, leaving 19 bases between them. The CDR3 sequence is 19 residues long. The CDR3 protein is CASSRDPQGRNSYNSPLHF. For the CDR3, the DNA is TGTGCCAGCAGCCGAGATCCCCAGGGTCGTAACTCCTATAATTCACCCCTCCACTTT.

The J gene is TRBJ2-1, the V gene TRBV24-1, with 9 bases lining up with TRBD2. The CDR3 is made up of 17 amino acids. In germline, CDR1 is KGHDR, CDR2 SFDVKD. The J segment lost 4 bases and the V segment lost 3 bases, leaving 9 bases of the junction unmatched. The CDR3 DNA is TGTGCCACCAGTGATCCCGGACCGGGACTAGCATACAATGAGCAGTTCTTC. This encodes CATSDPGPGLAYNEQFF.

Regarding this clonotype: The junction shows a germline mismatch at one end, possibly a read error. The V and J genes are TRBV20-1 and TRBJ1-5; no clear D. This CDR3 is built from 13 residues. The germline CDR1 and CDR2 sequences are DFQATT and SNEGSKA (reference sequence). The CDR3, as DNA: TGCAGTGCTAGTTCCTTCGGGGAAGCTCGGGTGGATTTT. Translation: CSASSFGEARVDF.

The rearrangement joins TRBV6-4 to TRBJ2-3; D gene ambiguous. This CDR3 has 13 amino acids. Per the germline V gene, CDR1 is MRHNA and CDR2 is SNTAGT. The ends were cut back, 5 bases at V and 5 bases at J, with 11 bases in the middle. CDR3 protein: CASSLVMRDTQYF. CDR3 coding DNA: TGTGCCAGCAGTCTGGTCATGCGAGATACGCAGTATTTT.

As concerns this clonotype: One junction end does not reproduce the germline sequence, and a read error may be involved. V is TRBV29-1 and J is TRBJ2-1; maybe TRBD1 (5 bases). This CDR3 is 9 amino acids long. Germline CDR1 and CDR2: SQVTM and ANQGSEA. The CDR3 spells CSVEEKGYF. The CDR3 region has the DNA TGCAGCGTTGAAGAGAAGGGGTACTTC.

This clonotype came up a few times. The gene calls are TRBV5-1 and TRBJ1-1, with 8 positions matching TRBD1. Germline CDR1 is SGHRS and CDR2 is YFSETQ. This CDR3 is built from 15 residues. V lost 4 bases, J lost 4 bases, and 9 bases stayed unmatched. CDR3 in amino acids: CASSQGQGGTTEAFF. The CDR3, as DNA: TGCGCCAGCAGCCAAGGACAGGGTGGGACCACTGAAGCTTTCTTT. Using reference TRBV5-1 and TRBJ1-1 for the parts outside the CDR3, the full variable domain is KAGVTQTPRYLIKTRGQQVTLSCSPISGHRSVSWYQQTPGQGLQFLFEYFSETQRNKGNFPGRFSGRQFSNSRSEMNVSTLELGDSALYLCASSQGQGGTTEAFFGQGTRLTVV.

The table lists this clonotype with a few counts. This rearrangement joins TRBV2 to TRBJ1-1, with D possibly TRBD1 on 6 matching bases. V was cut by 9 bases and J by 0 bases, with 11 bases left in between. The CDR3 is 13 amino acids. The germline gives CDR1 SNHLY, CDR2 FYNNEI. The DNA for the CDR3 is TGTGCCAGGACAGGCTCCCTGAACACTGAAGCTTTCTTT. Translating it yields CARTGSLNTEAFF.

The chain carries TRBV12-3 or TRBV12-4 and TRBJ1-2; D call uncertain. The V end was cut by 5 bases, the J end by 7 bases, with 11 bases between. The CDR3 has 12 residues. DNA of the CDR3: TGTGCCAGCAGTCCTACGAGGGCTGGCTACACCTTC. Translated: CASSPTRAGYTF.

In its sample, this clonotype was seen many times. The gene calls are TRBV5-1 and TRBJ1-4; TRBD1 aligns across 8 bases. Germline CDR1 SGHRS, CDR2 YFSETQ. V lost 3 bases, J lost 7 bases, and 8 bases stayed unmatched. The CDR3 consists of 15 residues. The CDR3 reads CASSSAGGRSEKLFF. The CDR3 coding sequence is TGCGCCAGCAGCTCGGCAGGGGGCCGGAGTGAAAAACTGTTTTTT.

The chain joins TRBV20-1 to TRBJ1-1; TRBD1 matches at 10 bases. V lost 3 bases to trimming and J lost 10 bases; unmatched junction nucleotides: 11. The germline CDR1 and CDR2 sequences are DFQATT and SNEGSKA (reference sequence). CDR3 length: 14 amino acids. CDR3 sequence reads: CSASGGDRGLLAFF. CDR3 sequence (DNA): TGCAGTGCTAGTGGAGGAGACAGGGGGCTTTTAGCTTTCTTT.

The J gene is TRBJ1-3, the V gene TRBV30; no firm D call. From germline, CDR1 is GTSNPN and CDR2 SVGIG (reference sequence). The V end lost 1 base, the J end lost 1 base, and 11 bases lay between the germline ends. The CDR3 covers 15 residues. The CDR3 spells CAWSGPTLSGNTIYF. The CDR3 DNA reads TGTGCCTGGAGTGGGCCCACCCTTTCTGGAAACACCATATATTTT. Variable domain in full (rest from reference TRBV30 and TRBJ1-3): SQTIHQWPATLVQPVGSPLSLECTVEGTSNPNLYWYRQAAGRGLQLLFYSVGIGQISSEVPQNLSASRPQDRQFILSSKKLLLSDSGFYLCAWSGPTLSGNTIYFGEGSWLTVV.